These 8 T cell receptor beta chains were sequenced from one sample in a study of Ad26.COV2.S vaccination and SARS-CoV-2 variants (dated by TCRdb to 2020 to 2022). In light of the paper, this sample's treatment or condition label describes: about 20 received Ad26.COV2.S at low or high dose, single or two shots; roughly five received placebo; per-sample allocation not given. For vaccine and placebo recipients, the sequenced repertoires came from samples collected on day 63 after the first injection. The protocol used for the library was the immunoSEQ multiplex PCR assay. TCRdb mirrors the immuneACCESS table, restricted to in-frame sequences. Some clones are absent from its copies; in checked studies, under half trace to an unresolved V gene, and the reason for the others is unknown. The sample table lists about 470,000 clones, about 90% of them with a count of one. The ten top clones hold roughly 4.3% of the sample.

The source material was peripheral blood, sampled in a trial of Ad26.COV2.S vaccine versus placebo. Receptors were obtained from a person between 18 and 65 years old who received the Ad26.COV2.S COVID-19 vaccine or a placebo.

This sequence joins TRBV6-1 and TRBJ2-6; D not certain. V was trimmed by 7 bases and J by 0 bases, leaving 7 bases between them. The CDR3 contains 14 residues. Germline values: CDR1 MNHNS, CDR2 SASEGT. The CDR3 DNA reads TGTGCCAGCAAACAAATCTCTGGGGCCAACGTCCTGACTTTC. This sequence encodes CASKQISGANVLTF.

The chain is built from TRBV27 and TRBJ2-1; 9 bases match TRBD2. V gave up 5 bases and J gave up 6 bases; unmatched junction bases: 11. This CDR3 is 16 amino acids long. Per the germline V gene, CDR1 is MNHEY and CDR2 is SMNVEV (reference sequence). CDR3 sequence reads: CASSNLAGARGNEQFF. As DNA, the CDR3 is TGTGCCAGCAGTAATTTAGCGGGAGCTAGGGGCAATGAGCAGTTCTTC.

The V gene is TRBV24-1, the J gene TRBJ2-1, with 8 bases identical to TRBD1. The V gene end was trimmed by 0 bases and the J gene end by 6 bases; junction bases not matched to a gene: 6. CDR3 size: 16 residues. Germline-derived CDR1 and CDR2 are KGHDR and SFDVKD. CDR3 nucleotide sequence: TGTGCCACCAGTGATTTGGGACAGGGACCCTTCAATGAGCAGTTCTTC. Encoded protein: CATSDLGQGPFNEQFF.

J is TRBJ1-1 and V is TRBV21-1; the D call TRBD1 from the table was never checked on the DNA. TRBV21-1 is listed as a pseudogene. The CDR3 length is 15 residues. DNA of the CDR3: TGTGCCAGCAGCAACCCACAGCTACTGAACACTGAAGCTTTCTTT. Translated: CASSNPQLLNTEAFF.

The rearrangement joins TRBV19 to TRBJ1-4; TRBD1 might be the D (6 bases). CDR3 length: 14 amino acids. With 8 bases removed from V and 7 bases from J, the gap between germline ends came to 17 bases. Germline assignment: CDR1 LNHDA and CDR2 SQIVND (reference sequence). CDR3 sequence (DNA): TGTGCCAGTGGGAGTTGGGGGCAGGGTGAAAAACTGTTTTTT. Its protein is CASGSWGQGEKLFF.

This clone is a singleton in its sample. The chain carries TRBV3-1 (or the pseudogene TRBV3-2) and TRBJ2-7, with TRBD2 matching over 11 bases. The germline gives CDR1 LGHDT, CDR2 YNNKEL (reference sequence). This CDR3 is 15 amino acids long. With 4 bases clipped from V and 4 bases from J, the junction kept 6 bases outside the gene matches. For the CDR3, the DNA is TGTGCCAGCAGCCGGGGACTAGCGGTCCCTTACGAGCAGTACTTC. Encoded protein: CASSRGLAVPYEQYF.

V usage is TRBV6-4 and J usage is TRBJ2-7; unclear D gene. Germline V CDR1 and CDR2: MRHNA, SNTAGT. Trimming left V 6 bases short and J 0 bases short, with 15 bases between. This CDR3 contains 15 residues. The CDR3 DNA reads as TGTGCCAGCAGCACCTCAAGTGGTAACTCCTACGAGCAGTACTTC. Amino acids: CASSTSSGNSYEQYF.

CDR3 bases: TGTGCCATCAGTGAGTCGGGTTCTAGCGGGGGCACATCCTACAATGAGCAGTTCTTC. This sequence encodes CAISESGSSGGTSYNEQFF. The chain employs TRBV10-3 and TRBJ2-1; TRBD2 matches 10 bases. The CDR3 contains 19 residues. Germline V CDR1 and CDR2: ENHRY, SYGVKD. The J segment lost 1 base and the V segment lost 0 bases, leaving 9 bases of the junction unmatched.